The rows below give T cell receptor beta chains drawn from one sample of a study of control samples from healthy donors and cancer patients. Libraries were prepared by immunoSEQ multiplex PCR; TCRdb keeps only in-frame clonotypes and omits some of them. The data hold around 99,000 clones, with 85% to 90% observed a single time. Specimen: blood. The receptor source for this set is a woman aged 45-65 years in good health. Each CDR3 is given with its conserved first and last residue. The order of the fields is D gene, J gene, V gene, clone size, CDR3 DNA, CDR3 protein. The D gene is left open where the match is weak. A row's size may be missing; if present it is once, few, many or a size class.

d_gene: NA; j_gene: TRBJ1-6; v_gene: TRBV6-5; abundance: NA; CDR3nt: TGTGCCAGCAGTTACTCAGACAGAACCTATAATTCACCCCTCCACTTT; CDR3aa: CASSYSDRTYNSPLHF
d_gene: NA; j_gene: TRBJ2-2; v_gene: TRBV7-3; abundance: NA; CDR3nt: TGTGCCAGCAGACTAGGGGGAGCGAACACCGGGGAGCTGTTTTTT; CDR3aa: CASRLGGANTGELFF
d_gene: NA; j_gene: TRBJ2-3; v_gene: TRBV7-8; abundance: NA; CDR3nt: TGTGCCAGCAGCTTAGATTCCCTAGCCTCAAACACAGATACGCAGTATTTT; CDR3aa: CASSLDSLASNTDTQYF
d_gene: NA; j_gene: TRBJ2-2; v_gene: TRBV19; abundance: NA; CDR3nt: TGTGCCAGTAGACCCGGGGCAGGCAGGAAGGTCACCGGGGAGCTGTTTTTT; CDR3aa: CASRPGAGRKVTGELFF
d_gene: NA; j_gene: TRBJ2-7; v_gene: TRBV5-4; abundance: NA; CDR3nt: TGTGCCAGCACCTGGATTGGGGCCTACGAGCAGTACTTC; CDR3aa: CASTWIGAYEQYF
d_gene: NA; j_gene: TRBJ2-3; v_gene: TRBV19; abundance: NA; CDR3nt: TGTGCCAGTATACACCCCCCGGATACGCAGTATTTT; CDR3aa: CASIHPPDTQYF
d_gene: NA; j_gene: TRBJ1-4; v_gene: TRBV9; abundance: NA; CDR3nt: TGTGCCAGCAGCGGGGACCTCGGAAATGAAAAACTGTTTTTT; CDR3aa: CASSGDLGNEKLFF
d_gene: NA; j_gene: TRBJ2-3; v_gene: TRBV6-5; abundance: NA; CDR3nt: TGTGCCAGCACCCGGTACCGATTAGGGGATACGCAGTATTTT; CDR3aa: CASTRYRLGDTQYF
d_gene: NA; j_gene: TRBJ2-5; v_gene: TRBV6-5; abundance: NA; CDR3nt: TGTGCCAGCAGTTACCTGTCAGACCAAGAGACCCAGTACTTC; CDR3aa: CASSYLSDQETQYF
d_gene: NA; j_gene: TRBJ2-3; v_gene: TRBV5-4; abundance: once; CDR3nt: TGTGCCAGCAGCTCCGGGGCCGACAGCACAGATACGCAGTATTTT; CDR3aa: CASSSGADSTDTQYF
d_gene: NA; j_gene: TRBJ1-2; v_gene: TRBV4-3; abundance: few; CDR3nt: TGCGCCAGCAGCCAAGAGGACAGACGTAACTATGGCTACACCTTC; CDR3aa: CASSQEDRRNYGYTF
d_gene: TRBD1; j_gene: TRBJ1-2; v_gene: TRBV7-2; abundance: once; CDR3nt: TGTGCCAGCAGCCCTCCAGGGACAGCCCACGGCTACACCTTC; CDR3aa: CASSPPGTAHGYTF
d_gene: NA; j_gene: TRBJ2-2; v_gene: TRBV4-2; abundance: NA; CDR3nt: TGTGCCAGCAGCCAAAGATTGGCCGAATCCGGGGAGCTGTTTTTT; CDR3aa: CASSQRLAESGELFF
d_gene: TRBD1; j_gene: TRBJ2-2; v_gene: TRBV13; abundance: NA; CDR3nt: TGTGCCAGCAGCCCACAGGGGGCGATTCGTACCGGGGAGCTGTTTTTT; CDR3aa: CASSPQGAIRTGELFF
d_gene: NA; j_gene: TRBJ1-2; v_gene: TRBV5-1; abundance: NA; CDR3nt: TGCGCCAGCAGAACCAGGACGGGAAACTATGGCTACACCTTC; CDR3aa: CASRTRTGNYGYTF
d_gene: NA; j_gene: TRBJ1-1; v_gene: TRBV11-2; abundance: few; CDR3nt: TGTGCCAGCAGCTTACAGGAGTATACCACTGAAGCTTTCTTT; CDR3aa: CASSLQEYTTEAFF
d_gene: TRBD1; j_gene: TRBJ1-1; v_gene: TRBV11-2; abundance: once; CDR3nt: TGTGCCAGCAGCTTAAGGGACAGGGGTACTGAAGCTTTCTTT; CDR3aa: CASSLRDRGTEAFF
d_gene: TRBD1; j_gene: TRBJ1-4; v_gene: TRBV2; abundance: NA; CDR3nt: TGTGCTTACGCGGACAGGGTCTATGAAAAACTGTTTTTT; CDR3aa: CAYADRVYEKLFF
d_gene: NA; j_gene: TRBJ1-1; v_gene: TRBV4-1; abundance: NA; CDR3nt: TGCGCCAGCAGCCAACGGGGGAACACTGAAGCTTTCTTT; CDR3aa: CASSQRGNTEAFF
d_gene: NA; j_gene: TRBJ1-5; v_gene: TRBV30; abundance: once; CDR3nt: TGTGCCTGGAGTGAGGACAGAAATGAGGGTCAGCCCCAGCATTTT; CDR3aa: CAWSEDRNEGQPQHF
d_gene: TRBD1; j_gene: TRBJ1-1; v_gene: TRBV9; abundance: NA; CDR3nt: TGTGCCAGCAGCGCAAAACAGGGGTTCGGCACTGAAGCTTTCTTT; CDR3aa: CASSAKQGFGTEAFF
d_gene: NA; j_gene: TRBJ2-3; v_gene: TRBV6-5; abundance: NA; CDR3nt: TGTGCCATCCAACTAGATCGGGGCACAGATACGCAGTATTTT; CDR3aa: CAIQLDRGTDTQYF
d_gene: TRBD1; j_gene: TRBJ1-5; v_gene: TRBV5-4; abundance: NA; CDR3nt: TGTGCCAGCAGCTCCCAGGGGGGATTGAGCAATCAGCCCCAGCATTTT; CDR3aa: CASSSQGGLSNQPQHF
d_gene: TRBD2; j_gene: TRBJ2-5; v_gene: TRBV4-1; abundance: NA; CDR3nt: TGCGCCAGCATGGGACCGGGACTAGCGGGGGAGACCCAGTACTTC; CDR3aa: CASMGPGLAGETQYF
d_gene: NA; j_gene: TRBJ1-1; v_gene: TRBV27; abundance: NA; CDR3nt: TGTGCCAGCAGTTTCGAGGGGTGGGGGGAGACTGAAGCTTTCTTT; CDR3aa: CASSFEGWGETEAFF
d_gene: NA; j_gene: TRBJ1-1; v_gene: TRBV11-2; abundance: NA; CDR3nt: TGTGCCAGCAGCCTCGCCGCGGGGACGAACACTGAAGCTTTCTTT; CDR3aa: CASSLAAGTNTEAFF
d_gene: NA; j_gene: TRBJ1-5; v_gene: TRBV4-2; abundance: NA; CDR3nt: TGTGCCAGCAGCCCAGAAGATCCTAGCAATCAGCCCCAGCATTTT; CDR3aa: CASSPEDPSNQPQHF
d_gene: TRBD2; j_gene: TRBJ2-3; v_gene: TRBV5-6; abundance: NA; CDR3nt: TGTGCCAGCAGCTTGGCAAGCGGGGCAGATACGCAGTATTTT; CDR3aa: CASSLASGADTQYF
d_gene: NA; j_gene: TRBJ2-6; v_gene: TRBV9; abundance: NA; CDR3nt: TGTGCCAGCAGCCCCCTGAACTCTGGGGCCAACGTCCTGACTTTC; CDR3aa: CASSPLNSGANVLTF
d_gene: NA; j_gene: TRBJ2-3; v_gene: TRBV24-1; abundance: NA; CDR3nt: TGTGCCACCAGTGATCCGCCCAGGGAGGTAGGAGATACGCAGTATTTT; CDR3aa: CATSDPPREVGDTQYF
d_gene: NA; j_gene: TRBJ1-2; v_gene: TRBV30; abundance: NA; CDR3nt: TGTGCCTCCTTGGGGGGAGGTGGCTACACCTTC; CDR3aa: CASLGGGGYTF
d_gene: NA; j_gene: TRBJ1-2; v_gene: TRBV25-1; abundance: NA; CDR3nt: TGTGCCAGCAGTGAGCCTAACAGGGTCGGCGGCTACACCTTC; CDR3aa: CASSEPNRVGGYTF
d_gene: NA; j_gene: TRBJ2-1; v_gene: TRBV29-1; abundance: NA; CDR3nt: TGCAGCGTTGGGCCAGACAATGAGCAGTTCTTC; CDR3aa: CSVGPDNEQFF
d_gene: TRBD2; j_gene: TRBJ2-5; v_gene: TRBV6-6; abundance: NA; CDR3nt: TGTGCCAGCAGGCGGGGAGGGGCCGAGACCCAGTACTTC; CDR3aa: CASRRGGAETQYF
d_gene: TRBD1; j_gene: TRBJ2-4; v_gene: TRBV5-1; abundance: NA; CDR3nt: TGCGCCAGCAGACTACAGGGGGCGCCGGACATTCAGTACTTC; CDR3aa: CASRLQGAPDIQYF
d_gene: NA; j_gene: TRBJ2-1; v_gene: TRBV3-1/TRBV3-2; abundance: NA; CDR3nt: TGTGCCAGCAGCCAACATCCGAGCTCCTACAATGAGCAGTTCTTC; CDR3aa: CASSQHPSSYNEQFF
d_gene: NA; j_gene: TRBJ1-6; v_gene: TRBV30; abundance: NA; CDR3nt: TGTGCCTGGAATGGGTCTCCCCAGGTGGCGCCCCTCCACTTT; CDR3aa: CAWNGSPQVAPLHF
d_gene: NA; j_gene: TRBJ2-1; v_gene: TRBV27; abundance: NA; CDR3nt: TGTGCCAGCTTCCACCCTCCCAACAATGAGCAGTTCTTC; CDR3aa: CASFHPPNNEQFF
d_gene: TRBD2; j_gene: TRBJ2-1; v_gene: TRBV10-3; abundance: NA; CDR3nt: TGTGCCATCTCCGAGCGGGAGCCGTCTGCCGAGAGGTACAATGAGCAGTTCTTC; CDR3aa: CAISEREPSAERYNEQFF
d_gene: NA; j_gene: TRBJ2-7; v_gene: TRBV19; abundance: once; CDR3nt: TGTGCCAGTAGTATTAGAGGCACCGGGAACGAGCAGTACTTC; CDR3aa: CASSIRGTGNEQYF
d_gene: NA; j_gene: TRBJ2-2; v_gene: TRBV18; abundance: NA; CDR3nt: TGTGCCAGCTCACCTGGGGCGAACACCGGGGAGCTGTTTTTT; CDR3aa: CASSPGANTGELFF
d_gene: NA; j_gene: TRBJ1-5; v_gene: TRBV2; abundance: NA; CDR3nt: TGTGCCAGCAGTGTGCGGGACATAAGCAATCAGCCCCAGCATTTT; CDR3aa: CASSVRDISNQPQHF
d_gene: NA; j_gene: TRBJ2-3; v_gene: TRBV7-8; abundance: NA; CDR3nt: TGTGCCAGCAGCTTAGCGGAAGGGGGTCCAGCAGATACGCAGTATTTT; CDR3aa: CASSLAEGGPADTQYF
d_gene: NA; j_gene: TRBJ2-3; v_gene: TRBV7-9; abundance: NA; CDR3nt: TGTGCCAGCAGCTTACCCCGTGGGTGGGGGAGCACAGATACGCAGTATTTT; CDR3aa: CASSLPRGWGSTDTQYF